Ten or more counts support the clone carrying this T cell receptor (beta chain). This specimen belongs to a study of T cells in Graves' hyperthyroidism and ophthalmopathy. What was amplified from RNA transcripts were TCR beta CDR3 regions. With the HTBI primer set, the TCR CDR3 went through a first round of RT-PCR. TCRdb independently ran MiXCR on the multiplex PCR reads; one entry per CDR3 protein. The table includes around 600,000 distinct CDR3 sequences, 15% to 20% detected once. Losses at the gene ends were 2 bases for V and 3 bases for J; bases not matched to a gene: 4. CDR3 length: 15 amino acids. The germline gives CDR1 MNHEY, CDR2 SMNVEV (reference sequence).

The sample comprised blood. The sequence derives from a woman aged 40 to 49 with Graves' ophthalmopathy. The V and J genes are TRBV27 and TRBJ2-1; 7 nucleotides agree with TRBD1. CDR3 nucleotides: TGTGCCAGCAGTTTAGGGCAGGGGGTCTACAATGAGCAGTTCTTC. Its protein product is CASSLGQGVYNEQFF.